The source of this T cell receptor (beta chain) is a study of blood T cell repertoires in COVID-19. Study-wide context: The United States, Italy and Spain provided the acute and convalescent COVID-19 samples. PBMCs, B-cell-depleted T cells, or T cells were the source of the cDNA or gDNA that made up the material.

Produced via immunoSEQ multiplex PCR; TCRdb's table is partial and in-frame only. The sample has a few hundred thousand clones; approximately 81% are singletons. Trimming at V came to 4 bases and at J to 7 bases, leaving 9 bases not matched to a gene. Germline CDR1 and CDR2: LNHDA and SQIVND (reference sequence). The CDR3 extends over 14 amino acids. The receptor was isolated from a woman over 75 with acute or convalescent COVID-19. V usage is TRBV19 and J usage is TRBJ2-7, with 8 bases aligning to TRBD2. Sample: peripheral blood. This CDR3 reads CASSTTSGVTEQYF. The DNA of the CDR3 is TGTGCCAGTAGTACCACTAGCGGTGTAACTGAGCAGTACTTC.